This is a list of T cell receptor beta chains from one sample in a study of CD8 T cells in ankylosing spondylitis. Using its own MiXCR run on the 5' RACE reads, TCRdb lists one record per CDR3 protein. The sample lists about 540,000 distinct CDR3 sequences, 12% occurring once. The sample was blood, either unsorted or a sorted T cell fraction (not recorded which). The receptors were sampled from a male donor with ankylosing spondylitis. CDR3s include the opening cysteine and the closing phenylalanine or tryptophan. Each record gives: V gene, J gene, D gene, clone size, CDR3 protein, CDR3 DNA. A D gene is named only where the DNA matches it firmly. Size tells how often a clone was seen (once, few, many) or the class of an expanded clone, and some rows leave it out.

v_call: TRBV6-1
j_call: TRBJ2-1
d_call: .
clone_size: .
cdr3_aa: CASSLGWSYNEQFF
cdr3_nt: TGTGCCAGCAGTCTAGGGTGGTCCTACAATGAGCAGTTCTTC

v_call: TRBV9
j_call: TRBJ2-5
d_call: .
clone_size: many
cdr3_aa: CASSSGQETQYF
cdr3_nt: TGTGCCAGCAGCTCCGGTCAAGAGACCCAGTACTTC

v_call: TRBV20-1
j_call: TRBJ1-2
d_call: .
clone_size: few
cdr3_aa: CSARRVDGYTF
cdr3_nt: TGCAGTGCCCGACGGGTTGATGGCTACACCTTC

v_call: TRBV6-1
j_call: TRBJ1-2
d_call: TRBD1
clone_size: .
cdr3_aa: CASSPNRDRPYYGYTF
cdr3_nt: TGTGCCAGCAGTCCGAACCGGGACAGACCCTACTATGGCTACACCTTC

v_call: TRBV20-1
j_call: TRBJ1-4
d_call: TRBD1
clone_size: .
cdr3_aa: CSALTGGGEKLFF
cdr3_nt: TGCAGTGCTCTTACAGGGGGCGGTGAAAAACTGTTTTTT

v_call: TRBV15
j_call: TRBJ1-4
d_call: .
clone_size: many
cdr3_aa: CATSRGRGAEKLFF
cdr3_nt: TGTGCCACCAGCAGAGGCAGGGGAGCTGAAAAACTGTTTTTT

v_call: TRBV12-3/TRBV12-4
j_call: TRBJ1-5
d_call: .
clone_size: .
cdr3_aa: CASSLTVSGQPQHF
cdr3_nt: TGTGCCAGCAGTTTGACAGTGTCAGGGCAGCCCCAGCATTTT

v_call: TRBV5-4
j_call: TRBJ2-7
d_call: .
clone_size: .
cdr3_aa: CASTVDRGYEQYF
cdr3_nt: TGTGCCAGCACCGTCGATCGGGGCTACGAGCAGTACTTC

v_call: TRBV20-1
j_call: TRBJ1-5
d_call: .
clone_size: .
cdr3_aa: CSARLGGAGNQPQHF
cdr3_nt: TGCAGTGCTAGACTGGGGGGCGCGGGCAATCAGCCCCAGCATTTT

v_call: TRBV12-3/TRBV12-4
j_call: TRBJ1-2
d_call: .
clone_size: many
cdr3_aa: CASSRPDSNYGYTF
cdr3_nt: TGTGCCAGCAGCCGACCAGACAGTAACTATGGCTACACCTTC